This entry describes one T cell receptor (beta chain). This sample was included in a study of blood T cell repertoires in COVID-19. TCRdb's copy holds only in-frame clones and misses some; the assay was immunoSEQ multiplex PCR. The sample has roughly 330,000 clones, more than 70% seen once. Trimming cost V 1 base and J 6 bases, with 6 bases left between them. Germline-derived CDR1 and CDR2 are SGHDN and FVKESK. The CDR3 covers 12 residues. The receptor was derived from a woman in her 30s who had recovered from COVID-19. The chain employs TRBV14 and TRBJ1-2; D is unresolved. What was sequenced was PBMCs or T cells enriched from blood (not recorded which). The chain's CDR3 is CASSQGAHGYTF. CDR3 bases: TGTGCCAGCAGCCAAGGTGCGCATGGCTACACCTTC.